These 15 T cell receptor beta chains originate from one sample sequenced in a study of T cells in Graves' hyperthyroidism and ophthalmopathy (dated by TCRdb to between 2018 and 2021). To prepare the library, multiplex PCR was applied. This sample was sequenced with an Illumina HiSeq 2000. TCR beta CDR3 regions were amplified from RNA transcripts. The TCR CDR3 was subjected to a first round of RT-PCR using the HTBI primer set and the Qiagen OneStep RT-PCR kit. TCRdb applied fastp at Q25 and MiXCR to the public reads, then kept only in-frame beta chains. Rows matching on CDR3 protein sequence are summarized as one entry with the most common DNA and genes. This sample comprises 660,000 or so distinct CDR3 sequences, over 40% of them detected only once. The ten largest account for about 7% of the sample. Sequencing input: peripheral blood or thyroid tissue (not recorded which). The receptor source for this set is an adult man with Graves' disease, either hyperthyroidism or ophthalmopathy (not recorded which).

J is TRBJ1-4 and V is TRBV10-3, with TRBD1 as a possible D gene (5 bases). CDR1 ENHRY and CDR2 SYGVKD come from the germline V gene. V shed 0 bases and J shed 6 bases, with 8 bases lying between them. This CDR3 contains 14 residues. DNA of the CDR3: TGTGCCATCAGTGAGTCGGGGCAGGATGAAAAACTGTTTTTT. Encoded protein: CAISESGQDEKLFF.

A word on this clonotype: One end of the junction varies from germline; a read error may be responsible. This chain links TRBV4-1 with TRBJ1-2; possibly TRBD1 for D (6 bases). The CDR3 spans 13 residues. The V gene's germline CDR1 is MGHRA and CDR2 YSYEKL. CDR3 region: CASSPQGPDGCTF. The DNA of the CDR3 is TGCGCCAGCAGTCCACAGGGACCGGATGGCTGCACCTTC.

This clonotype was seen more than once but under ten times. In DNA, the CDR3 is TGTGCCAGCAGCTTCCTAGGGGGGGCGGATGGCTACACCTTC. As protein: CASSFLGGADGYTF. J is TRBJ1-2 and V is TRBV12-3 or TRBV12-4, with D perhaps TRBD1 (6 bases). This CDR3 is 14 amino acids long. The ends were cut back, 6 bases at V and 6 bases at J, with 17 bases in the middle.

The CDR3 DNA reads TGTGCCACCAGCAGCGTTGGTAGCTCTGGGGCCAACGTCCTGACTTTC. Protein: CATSSVGSSGANVLTF. The chain couples TRBV15 to TRBJ2-6; D ambiguous. Trimming took 3 bases from V and 0 from J, leaving 9 bases between them. Germline assignment: CDR1 LNHNV and CDR2 YYDKDF (reference sequence). The CDR3 loop spans 16 amino acids. Full variable domain (rest looked up from reference TRBV15 and TRBJ2-6): DAMVIQNPRYQVTQFGKPVTLSCSQTLNHNVMYWYQQKSSQAPKLLFHYYDKDFNNEADTPDNFQSRRPNTSFCFLDIRSPGLGDTAMYLCATSSVGSSGANVLTFGAGSRLTVL.

Comment on this clonotype: Given a much more abundant clone one base away, this may be a read error. The rearrangement links TRBV11-2 to TRBJ2-5, with D perhaps matching TRBD1 or TRBD2 (5 bases each). This CDR3 has 17 residues. Trimming stripped 1 base from V and 4 bases from J, with 19 bases between. Germline V lookup: CDR1 SGHAT, CDR2 FQNNGV. CDR3 in amino acids: CASSLALTGLPRETQYF. The CDR3 region has the DNA TGTGCCAGCAGCTTAGCGCTAACGGGGCTACCACGAGAGACCCAGTACTTC.

A note on this clonotype: One base away lies a much larger clone, so this may be a sequencing read error. This rearrangement joins TRBV9 to TRBJ2-7; 8 bases agree with TRBD2. Germline trimming cut 3 bases from V and 5 bases from J; bases unmatched to any gene: 10. Per germline, CDR1 SGDLS and CDR2 YYNGEE. This CDR3 is built from 15 residues. The CDR3 DNA sequence: TGTGCCAGCAGCGCCCCGCGGCTAGCGGGCCACGAGCAGTACTTC. Translating gives CASSAPRLAGHEQYF. The entire variable domain, with the rest obtained from reference TRBV9 and TRBJ2-7, is as follows: DSGVTQTPKHLITATGQRVTLRCSPRSGDLSVYWYQQSLDQGLQFLIQYYNGEERAKGNILERFSAQQFPDLHSELNLSSLELGDSALYFCASSAPRLAGHEQYFGPGTRLTVT.

The chain employs TRBV7-4 and TRBJ2-7, with D possibly TRBD2 on 6 matching bases. Per the germline V gene, CDR1 is SGHVT and CDR2 is SQSDAQ. CDR3 size: 13 residues. Trimming cost V 8 bases and J 2 bases, with 13 bases left between them. The CDR3 loop reads CASLRTTPYEQYF. CDR3 DNA: TGTGCCAGCCTCCGGACTACCCCCTACGAGCAGTACTTC. The full variable domain, in which reference TRBV7-4 and TRBJ2-7 provide the parts outside the CDR3, is GAGVSQSPRYKVAKRGRDVALRCDSISGHVTLYWYRQTLGQGSEVLTYSQSDAQRDKSGRPSGRFSAERPERSVSTLKIQRTEQGDSAVYLCASLRTTPYEQYFGPGTRLTVT.

The rearrangement uses TRBV9 and TRBJ1-1; D gene ambiguous. Germline V gene sequence: CDR1 SGDLS, CDR2 YYNGEE. The CDR3 covers 14 residues. V lost 2 bases to trimming and J lost 1 base, with 9 bases between them. The CDR3 DNA reads TGTGCCAGCAGCGTCGGAGGGCCGAACACTGAAGCTTTCTTT. Encoded protein: CASSVGGPNTEAFF.

The V call is TRBV7-4, the J call TRBJ2-5; D assignment may be TRBD1 or TRBD2 (5 bases each). The CDR3 extends over 15 amino acids. Germline V gene data show CDR1 as SGHVT and CDR2 as SQSDAQ. Trimming left V 5 bases short and J 2 bases short, with 15 bases between. CDR3 amino acids: CASSQWGRSQETQYF. In nucleotides, the CDR3 is TGTGCCAGCAGCCAGTGGGGACGGTCACAAGAGACCCAGTACTTC.

Only a few counts were recorded for this clonotype. The chain uses TRBV12-3 or TRBV12-4 and TRBJ1-5, with D perhaps TRBD1 (6 bases). V was trimmed by 6 bases and J by 4 bases, leaving 16 bases between them. The CDR3 is made up of 15 amino acids. The DNA for the CDR3 is TGTGCCAGCAGCCCCATGCCGGGACAAAATCAGCCCCAGCATTTT. The encoded protein is CASSPMPGQNQPQHF.

The chain couples TRBV7-9 to TRBJ1-2; unclear D gene. Trimming removed 4 bases at V and 4 bases at J, with 22 bases between. There are 17 residues in the CDR3. Germline V CDR1 and CDR2: SEHNR, FQNEAQ (reference sequence). The CDR3: CASSSPRFGIGGYGYTF. The CDR3 nucleotides read TGTGCCAGCAGCTCCCCCCGGTTTGGAATCGGTGGCTATGGCTACACCTTC.

This clonotype was observed once. This may arise from a read error, as a much more abundant clone is one base away. The chain uses TRBV7-9 and TRBJ1-6, with D possibly TRBD1 on 5 matching bases. With 6 bases removed from V and 6 bases from J, the gap between germline ends came to 21 bases. Germline values: CDR1 SEHNR, CDR2 FQNEAQ (reference sequence). The CDR3 totals 17 residues. The CDR3 here is CASSELPPGTANSPLHF. The DNA of the CDR3 is TGTGCCAGCAGTGAGCTCCCCCCCGGGACCGCTAATTCACCCCTCCACTTT.

This chain joins TRBV7-8 and TRBJ1-1, with a weak D call TRBD1 (5 bases). The V and J ends lost 3 bases and 3 bases respectively, with 17 bases between them. The V gene's germline CDR1 is SGHVS and CDR2 FQNEAQ. The CDR3 contains 16 residues. The CDR3 here is CASSFVGRAGHTEAFF. The CDR3 nucleotides are TGTGCCAGCAGCTTTGTTGGCAGGGCAGGGCACACTGAAGCTTTCTTT.

This clonotype was detected a few times. The rearrangement joins TRBV5-4 to TRBJ1-1; possibly TRBD1 for D (5 bases). This CDR3 comprises 15 residues. Germline CDR1 and CDR2: SGHNT and YYREEE (reference sequence). V was trimmed by 0 bases and J by 1 base, leaving 10 bases between them. The CDR3 is CASSLGGGGNTEAFF. For the CDR3, the DNA is TGTGCCAGCAGCTTGGGGGGTGGGGGGAACACTGAAGCTTTCTTT.

The chain carries TRBV7-2 and TRBJ1-2; 8 nucleotides line up with TRBD1. The germline V gene encodes CDR1 SGHTA and CDR2 FQGNSA. Trimming at V came to 4 bases and at J to 8 bases, leaving 6 bases not matched to a gene. The CDR3 runs to 13 residues. CDR3 residues: CASSWTGTGGYTF. In DNA, the CDR3 is TGTGCCAGCAGCTGGACAGGGACGGGCGGCTACACCTTC. Drawing the rest from reference TRBV7-2 and TRBJ1-2, the complete variable domain is GAGVSQSPSNKVTEKGKDVELRCDPISGHTALYWYRQSLGQGLEFLIYFQGNSAPDKSGLPSDRFSAERTGGSVSTLTIQRTQQEDSAVYLCASSWTGTGGYTFGSGTRLTVV.